These 32 T cell receptor beta chains originate from one sample sequenced in a study of shared clonotypes between healthy human individuals. Clones were sequenced by immunoSEQ multiplex PCR, and TCRdb holds only the in-frame ones, with some missing. The table includes about 680,000 clones, about 92% detected once. Naive CD8 isolation took CD45RO-negative cells positively selected for CCR7 and excluded terminally differentiated effector memory CD45RA+ cells. The sample taken for sequencing was naive CD8+ T cells sorted from blood. The receptors come from a man younger than 45 in good health.

The V and J genes are TRBV27 and TRBJ2-7, with 12 bases identical to TRBD2. Germline CDR1 and CDR2: MNHEY and SMNVEV (reference sequence). V lost 4 bases, J lost 0 bases, and 7 bases stayed unmatched. The CDR3 spans 17 residues. DNA for the CDR3: TGTGCCAGCAGTTCCTCCCCTAGCGGGAGGGCCTCCTACGAGCAGTACTTC. It is translated as CASSSSPSGRASYEQYF.

The chain is built from TRBV10-3 and TRBJ1-4, with a possible D match to TRBD1 (6 bases). The CDR3 runs to 13 residues. In germline, CDR1 is ENHRY, CDR2 SYGVKD. CDR3 protein: CAISTGAREKLFF. Here the CDR3 DNA reads TGTGCTATCTCTACGGGGGCGAGGGAAAAACTGTTTTTT.

The chain has TRBV7-6 and TRBJ2-5, with 7 bases that match TRBD2. CDR1 and CDR2 from the germline V gene are SGHVS and FNYEAQ. V gave up 2 bases and J gave up 5 bases; unmatched junction bases: 11. The CDR3 consists of 16 residues. CDR3 protein: CASSLTGGLAVETQYF. The CDR3 DNA sequence: TGTGCCAGCAGCTTAACTGGAGGGCTAGCGGTGGAGACCCAGTACTTC.

The rearrangement links TRBV4-1 to TRBJ2-1; D remains ambiguous. Germline lookup yields CDR1 MGHRA and CDR2 YSYEKL. Trimming pared 0 bases from V and 1 base from J, leaving 10 bases between. This CDR3 has 16 residues. The CDR3 nucleotides are TGCGCCAGCAGCCAAGAAGCGCTAGTTTCCTACAATGAGCAGTTCTTC. Its translation: CASSQEALVSYNEQFF.

The J gene is TRBJ2-1, the V gene TRBV23-1, with TRBD2 identical over 10 bases. TRBV23-1 is annotated as an ORF whose role is uncertain. The J segment lost 4 bases and the V segment lost 6 bases, leaving 6 bases of the junction unmatched. The CDR3 has 15 amino acids. The DNA for the CDR3 is TGCGCCAGCAGGACCGGGACTAGCGATTACAATGAGCAGTTCTTC. Translated, it gives CASRTGTSDYNEQFF.

The rearrangement uses TRBV27 and TRBJ2-5, with D possibly TRBD2 on 6 matching bases. CDR1 MNHEY and CDR2 SMNVEV come from the germline V gene (reference sequence). The V end was cut by 5 bases, the J end by 3 bases, with 19 bases between. The CDR3 runs 16 residues. The CDR3 bases are TGTGCCAGCAGTGCTCTTGGGACGGGGACTGAAGAGACCCAGTACTTC. This encodes CASSALGTGTEETQYF.

The V call is TRBV12-1, the J call TRBJ1-2. TRBV12-1 is designated a pseudogene. The CDR3 sequence is 14 residues long. DNA of the CDR3: TGTGCCAGCAGCTTTTGCGGCAGATACTATGGCTACACCTTC. This translates into CASSFCGRYYGYTF.

V gene TRBV6-6 combines with J gene TRBJ2-7; 7 bases map to TRBD1. V gave up 2 bases and J gave up 0 bases; unmatched junction bases: 1. The germline gives CDR1 MNHNY, CDR2 SVGAGI (reference sequence). CDR3 length: 14 residues. CDR3 coding DNA: TGTGCCAGCAGTTACGGGACAGACTCCTACGAGCAGTACTTC. It encodes CASSYGTDSYEQYF.

V and J are TRBV27 and TRBJ2-7, with D possibly matching TRBD2 (7 bases). The CDR3 covers 16 residues. Germline V gene sequence: CDR1 MNHEY, CDR2 SMNVEV (reference sequence). Between the trimmed V and J ends, which lost 2 bases and 7 bases, there was a span of 21 bases. CDR3 coding DNA: TGTGCCAGCAGTTTAAGAGGGGGGGGCCTATTTTGGGAGCAGTACTTC. It translates to CASSLRGGGLFWEQYF.

This chain connects TRBV9 to TRBJ1-2, with TRBD1 matching 7 bases. This CDR3 region has 15 residues. Germline trimming cut 4 bases from V and 1 base from J; bases unmatched to any gene: 7. The germline V gene has CDR1 SGDLS and CDR2 YYNGEE. CDR3 DNA: TGTGCCAGCAGCCCTTGGACAGGCGGTAACTATGGCTACACCTTC. This codes for CASSPWTGGNYGYTF. Full variable domain (missing parts from reference TRBV9 and TRBJ1-2): DSGVTQTPKHLITATGQRVTLRCSPRSGDLSVYWYQQSLDQGLQFLIQYYNGEERAKGNILERFSAQQFPDLHSELNLSSLELGDSALYFCASSPWTGGNYGYTFGSGTRLTVV.

This clone has a handful of counts. The chain combines TRBV27 with TRBJ1-2; possible D gene TRBD1, 5 bases. In germline, CDR1 is MNHEY, CDR2 SMNVEV (reference sequence). The CDR3 totals 14 residues. The V and J ends lost 2 bases and 5 bases respectively, with 12 bases between them. CDR3 in DNA: TGTGCCAGCAGTTTAGGTGGGGCGCAATATGGCTACACCTTC. Protein sequence: CASSLGGAQYGYTF.

This clone was observed a single time. The same CDR3 is also encoded by other DNA sequences in this sample. This sequence joins TRBV27 and TRBJ2-1, with TRBD2 matching 9 bases. This CDR3 comprises 15 residues. Germline V CDR1 and CDR2: MNHEY, SMNVEV (reference sequence). With V trimmed by 5 bases and J by 4 bases, 6 bases remained unmatched. The CDR3 DNA follows: TGTGCCAGCAGTCCGGGGACTAGCCCTTACAATGAGCAGTTCTTC. Amino acids: CASSPGTSPYNEQFF.

The sample holds one count of this clone. V is TRBV5-1 and J is TRBJ2-7; no definite D call. Germline CDR1 is SGHRS and CDR2 is YFSETQ. V was trimmed by 0 bases and J by 2 bases, leaving 12 bases between them. The CDR3 runs to 15 residues. DNA of the CDR3: TGCGCCAGCAGCTTGGCAGCCAGCCCTCCCTACGAGCAGTACTTC. Encoded protein: CASSLAASPPYEQYF.

The chain uses TRBV7-6 and TRBJ2-2; 8 nucleotides line up with TRBD2. In germline, CDR1 is SGHVS, CDR2 FNYEAQ. The CDR3 totals 15 residues. V trimming: 3 bases; J trimming: 3 bases; junction bases outside the gene matches: 3. DNA of the CDR3: TGTGCCAGCAGCTTTTCTAGCGGGTACACCGGGGAGCTGTTTTTT. The encoded protein is CASSFSSGYTGELFF.

CDR3 sequence (DNA): TGTGCCAGCAGTTCTCCGCCGGTGGCTGAGCAGTTCTTC. It yields the protein CASSSPPVAEQFF. The chain recombines TRBV27 with TRBJ2-1; D not resolved. CDR1 is MNHEY and CDR2 is SMNVEV in the germline V gene (reference sequence). The V end lost 4 bases, the J end lost 9 bases, and 13 bases lay between the germline ends. The CDR3 length is 13 residues.

The V gene is TRBV5-1, the J gene TRBJ2-3, with D tentatively TRBD2 (5 bases). The ends were cut back, 2 bases at V and 1 base at J, with 14 bases in the middle. Germline assignment: CDR1 SGHRS and CDR2 YFSETQ. The length of the CDR3 is 16 residues. This chain's CDR3 is CASSLLGLGGTDTQYF. DNA for the CDR3: TGCGCCAGCAGCTTATTAGGACTTGGCGGCACAGATACGCAGTATTTT. Together with reference TRBV5-1 and TRBJ2-3, the CDR3 gives the full variable domain: KAGVTQTPRYLIKTRGQQVTLSCSPISGHRSVSWYQQTPGQGLQFLFEYFSETQRNKGNFPGRFSGRQFSNSRSEMNVSTLELGDSALYLCASSLLGLGGTDTQYFGPGTRLTVL.

To note about this clone: This same CDR3 is encoded by further DNA sequences in the sample. The rearrangement links TRBV4-1 to TRBJ1-1; a weak D match, TRBD1 (5 bases). The CDR3 runs 13 residues. Trimming stripped 2 bases from V and 1 base from J, with 5 bases between. Germline values: CDR1 MGHRA, CDR2 YSYEKL. This CDR3 is CASSQTGNTEAFF. Here the CDR3 DNA reads TGCGCCAGCAGCCAAACAGGGAACACTGAAGCTTTCTTT.

V is TRBV11-2 and J is TRBJ2-5, with D possibly TRBD1 on 6 matching bases. Germline CDR1 is SGHAT and CDR2 is FQNNGV. Trimming cost V 4 bases and J 3 bases, with 27 bases left between them. The CDR3 sequence is 19 residues long. The CDR3 DNA is TGTGCCAGCAGCTCGCCATACAGGGAAGGCATGCTAATGGAAGAGACCCAGTACTTC. Protein: CASSSPYREGMLMEETQYF.

Only one count was recorded for this clone. The sample carries other DNA sequences with the same CDR3. V is TRBV7-9 and J is TRBJ2-7, with 7 bases that match TRBD1. After removal of 4 bases from V and 1 base from J, the junction contained 4 bases not matched to a gene. CDR3 length equals 14 residues. Germline V lookup: CDR1 SEHNR, CDR2 FQNEAQ (reference sequence). DNA for the CDR3: TGTGCCAGCAGCTCCGACAGGGTGTCCTACGAGCAGTACTTC. Its translation: CASSSDRVSYEQYF.

Remarks on this clone: The same CDR3 is also encoded by other DNA sequences in this sample. The chain carries TRBV13 and TRBJ2-1; no definite D call. V lost 5 bases and J lost 4, with 9 bases in between. The CDR3 spans 13 residues. Germline lookup yields CDR1 PRHDT and CDR2 FYEKMQ (reference sequence). The CDR3 is CASSLSRYNEQFF. The CDR3 nucleotides read TGTGCCAGCAGCCTCTCGCGGTACAATGAGCAGTTCTTC.

This chain links TRBV5-6 with TRBJ2-5; 8 bases map to TRBD2. This CDR3 region has 16 residues. Germline CDR1 reads SGHDT; CDR2 reads YYEEEE. After removal of 3 bases from V and 5 bases from J, the junction contained 12 bases not matched to a gene. CDR3 residues: CASSYSAGVRWETQYF. Here the CDR3 DNA reads TGTGCCAGCAGCTACTCAGCGGGAGTAAGGTGGGAGACCCAGTACTTC.

V usage is TRBV11-2 and J usage is TRBJ2-7; D unresolved. The CDR3 runs to 14 residues. Trimming took off 0 bases at V and 5 bases at J, with 11 bases between the two ends. CDR1 and CDR2 from the germline V gene are SGHAT and FQNNGV. The CDR3 coding sequence is TGTGCCAGCAGCTTAGAAGCACATTCCAACGAGCAGTACTTC. Its translation is CASSLEAHSNEQYF.

The chain employs TRBV11-2 and TRBJ1-1, with D maybe TRBD1 (5 bases). The germline gives CDR1 SGHAT, CDR2 FQNNGV. This CDR3 comprises 13 residues. Trimming removed 2 bases from V and 6 bases from J, with 10 bases in between. The DNA of the CDR3 is TGTGCCAGCAGCTTAAGGGGAGGGGCTGAAGCTTTCTTT. It codes for CASSLRGGAEAFF.

The genes are TRBV19 and TRBJ2-1; 8 nucleotides match TRBD1. Germline CDR1 is LNHDA and CDR2 is SQIVND (reference sequence). The CDR3 is made up of 14 amino acids. The junction had 10 bases not matched to a gene; V was cut back by 7 bases and J by 8 bases. CDR3 bases: TGTGCCAGTAAAGGAGACAGGGGAAGGGATGAGCAGTTCTTC. It specifies CASKGDRGRDEQFF. Using reference TRBV19 and TRBJ2-1 for the parts outside the CDR3, the full variable domain is DGGITQSPKYLFRKEGQNVTLSCEQNLNHDAMYWYRQDPGQGLRLIYYSQIVNDFQKGDIAEGYSVSREKKESFPLTVTSAQKNPTAFYLCASKGDRGRDEQFFGPGTRLTVL.

About this clone itself: In the same sample, other DNA sequences code for this CDR3. The rearrangement links TRBV7-9 to TRBJ1-1, with D perhaps TRBD1 (6 bases). Deletions cut 4 bases from V and 4 bases from J, with 7 bases between. The V gene's germline CDR1 is SEHNR and CDR2 FQNEAQ (reference sequence). CDR3 length: 12 amino acids. CDR3 nucleotide sequence: TGTGCCAGCAGCTCCAGGGGCACTGAAGCTTTCTTT. It specifies CASSSRGTEAFF.

The chain links TRBV10-1 to TRBJ2-1, with 8 bases identical to TRBD1. With V trimmed by 6 bases and J by 5 bases, 9 bases remained unmatched. Germline V CDR1 and CDR2: WNHNN, SYGVQD (reference sequence). The CDR3 totals 15 residues. The CDR3 region is CASRKDRAGNNEQFF. In DNA, the CDR3 is TGCGCCAGCAGAAAGGACAGGGCGGGTAACAATGAGCAGTTCTTC.

This chain connects TRBV9 to TRBJ2-3, with a weak D call TRBD2 (6 bases). Germline CDR1 reads SGDLS; CDR2 reads YYNGEE. This CDR3 is 17 amino acids long. The V and J ends lost 4 bases and 3 bases respectively, with 21 bases between them. The CDR3, as DNA: TGTGCCAGCAGCCCCCCGTTCGGGCGGGAATTAACAGATACGCAGTATTTT. As protein: CASSPPFGRELTDTQYF.

This chain uses TRBV19 with TRBJ2-1; 7 bases are shared with TRBD2. The germline V gene encodes CDR1 LNHDA and CDR2 SQIVND (reference sequence). The CDR3 covers 15 residues. Trimming at V came to 6 bases and at J to 4 bases, leaving 9 bases not matched to a gene. As DNA, the CDR3 is TGTGCCAGTAGCTCGAGCGGGACTAAATACAATGAGCAGTTCTTC. It is translated as CASSSSGTKYNEQFF.

The chain couples TRBV11-2 to TRBJ2-5, with TRBD1 as a possible D gene (5 bases). Germline CDR1 and CDR2: SGHAT and FQNNGV. Trimming pared 7 bases from V and 5 bases from J, leaving 20 bases between. The CDR3 is 15 amino acids. In DNA form, the CDR3 reads TGTGCCAGCACCATATGGGGCCCTCATGGGGAGACCCAGTACTTC. Translation: CASTIWGPHGETQYF. The full variable domain, in which reference TRBV11-2 and TRBJ2-5 provide the parts outside the CDR3, is EAGVAQSPRYKIIEKRQSVAFWCNPISGHATLYWYQQILGQGPKLLIQFQNNGVVDDSQLPKDRFSAERLKGVDSTLKIQPAKLEDSAVYLCASTIWGPHGETQYFGPGTRLLVL.

The J gene is TRBJ2-7, the V gene TRBV11-2; D is uncertain. The CDR3 contains 14 residues. Trimming left V 1 base short and J 2 bases short, with 9 bases between. In germline, CDR1 is SGHAT, CDR2 FQNNGV. The CDR3 here is CASSLGPSAYEQYF. CDR3 DNA: TGTGCCAGCAGCTTAGGACCGTCCGCCTACGAGCAGTACTTC.

This clone was picked up one time. This sequence joins TRBV7-9 and TRBJ2-7, with a weak D call TRBD2 (5 bases). This CDR3 is built from 16 residues. CDR1 is SEHNR, CDR2 FQNEAQ, per germline (reference sequence). V dropped 5 bases and J dropped 1 base, with 18 bases sitting between them. The chain's CDR3 is CASSGSKDLLSYEQYF. For the CDR3, the DNA is TGTGCCAGCAGCGGATCCAAGGACTTACTATCCTACGAGCAGTACTTC.

About this clone itself: In the same sample, other DNA sequences code for this CDR3. The gene calls are TRBV27 and TRBJ2-7; D may be TRBD1 or TRBD2 (5 bases each). Deletions cut 5 bases from V and 1 base from J, with 12 bases between. The length of the CDR3 is 14 residues. CDR1 and CDR2 (germline): MNHEY, SMNVEV (reference sequence). The CDR3 sequence: CASSVGRGSYEQYF. Written as DNA, the CDR3 is TGTGCCAGCAGTGTGGGACGGGGATCCTACGAGCAGTACTTC.